The next 30 T cell receptor beta chains were all read from a single sample in a study of blood T cell repertoires in COVID-19. Sequenced by immunoSEQ multiplex PCR; TCRdb stores in-frame clones only, minus some. Of around 220,000 clones listed, about 90% are singletons. Sequenced: PBMCs or T cells enriched from blood (not recorded which). All receptors come from a woman aged 30 to 39 with acute COVID-19.

V gene TRBV28 combines with J gene TRBJ1-6; D is unclear. V dropped 8 bases and J dropped 3 bases, with 11 bases sitting between them. Germline V gene lookup returns CDR1 MDHEN and CDR2 SYDVKM. This CDR3 contains 14 residues. CDR3 nucleotides: TGTGCCAGCCGGTCAGGTTACTATAATTCACCCCTCCACTTT. Its translation: CASRSGYYNSPLHF.

This chain joins TRBV11-1 and TRBJ2-5; 8 nucleotides match TRBD2. The junction had 6 bases not matched to a gene; V was cut back by 4 bases and J by 2 bases. The CDR3 loop spans 15 amino acids. CDR1 is SGHAT, CDR2 FQDESV, per germline (reference sequence). CDR3 in amino acids: CASSSLAGGQETQYF. CDR3 in DNA: TGTGCCAGCAGCTCCCTTGCGGGGGGTCAAGAGACCCAGTACTTC.

This chain connects TRBV15 to TRBJ2-7; 14 nucleotides agree with TRBD2. This CDR3 has 18 amino acids. V was pared by 3 bases and J by 3 bases, with 10 bases of the junction left unmatched. The germline V gene encodes CDR1 LNHNV and CDR2 YYDKDF (reference sequence). The CDR3 region has the DNA TGTGCCACCAGCAGTCCGGGACTAGCGGGGGAGAGGAGCTACGAGCAGTACTTC. Translating it yields CATSSPGLAGERSYEQYF.

The chain couples TRBV5-6 to TRBJ1-2, with 8 bases identical to TRBD1. The germline CDR1 and CDR2 sequences are SGHDT and YYEEEE. The CDR3 extends over 15 amino acids. V lost 0 bases to trimming and J lost 8 bases; unmatched junction nucleotides: 9. The CDR3 is CASSLGQGKGTGYTF. In nucleotides, the CDR3 is TGTGCCAGCAGCTTGGGACAGGGGAAGGGCACCGGCTACACCTTC.

Only one count was recorded for this clone. This rearrangement joins TRBV28 to TRBJ1-1; 8 bases are shared with TRBD1. The V gene's germline CDR1 is MDHEN and CDR2 SYDVKM. The J segment lost 5 bases and the V segment lost 7 bases, leaving 9 bases of the junction unmatched. The CDR3 is 14 residues long. The CDR3 protein is CASTLDRVLTEAFF. The CDR3 region has the DNA TGTGCCAGCACCTTGGACAGGGTGTTGACTGAAGCTTTCTTT.

V usage is TRBV11-3 and J usage is TRBJ2-7; D perhaps matches TRBD1 (7 bases). This CDR3 has 14 residues. Germline CDR1 and CDR2: SGHNT and YENEEA. The V end was cut by 5 bases, the J end by 3 bases, with 14 bases between. The CDR3 reads CASSPGGTDYEQYF. For the CDR3, the DNA is TGTGCCAGCAGCCCAGGCGGGACAGACTACGAGCAGTACTTC. Full variable domain (rest looked up from reference TRBV11-3 and TRBJ2-7): EAGVVQSPRYKIIEKKQPVAFWCNPISGHNTLYWYLQNLGQGPELLIRYENEEAVDDSQLPKDRFSAERLKGVDSTLKIQPAELGDSAVYLCASSPGGTDYEQYFGPGTRLTVT.

The chain joins TRBV28 to TRBJ1-6, with D unresolved. Per the germline V gene, CDR1 is MDHEN and CDR2 is SYDVKM. Trimming shortened V by 6 bases and J by 16 bases, and 22 bases separated the two germline ends. CDR3 length equals 14 residues. CDR3 bases: TGTGCCAGCAGCCCCCCTCCCCCTATTCGTTTGCTCCACTTT. Its translation is CASSPPPPIRLLHF.

The chain recombines TRBV7-2 with TRBJ2-5, with 10 bases matching TRBD2. V shed 5 bases, J shed 4 bases, and the junction held 7 bases outside the gene matches. This CDR3 has 15 residues. Germline V gene sequence: CDR1 SGHTA, CDR2 FQGNSA. This CDR3 reads CASSLQAGGRETQYF. The CDR3, as DNA: TGTGCCAGCAGCCTCCAAGCGGGAGGGAGAGAGACCCAGTACTTC. Filled out from reference TRBV7-2 and TRBJ2-5, the complete variable domain reads GAGVSQSPSNKVTEKGKDVELRCDPISGHTALYWYRQSLGQGLEFLIYFQGNSAPDKSGLPSDRFSAERTGGSVSTLTIQRTQQEDSAVYLCASSLQAGGRETQYFGPGTRLLVL.

The chain carries TRBV27 and TRBJ2-1; D perhaps matches TRBD2 (5 bases). Trimming left V 8 bases short and J 6 bases short, with 17 bases between. Germline CDR1 MNHEY, CDR2 SMNVEV (reference sequence). The CDR3 is 14 residues long. The CDR3 loop reads CASQLGWEFNEQFF. CDR3 DNA: TGTGCCAGCCAACTAGGCTGGGAGTTCAATGAGCAGTTCTTC.

The V call is TRBV7-2, the J call TRBJ2-1; 9 bases match TRBD1. J was trimmed by 8 bases and V by 1 base; bases with no gene match: 6. CDR1 and CDR2 (germline): SGHTA, FQGNSA. The CDR3 is made up of 15 amino acids. The CDR3 region is CASSLGGQGLYEQFF. For the CDR3, the DNA is TGTGCCAGCAGCTTAGGGGGACAGGGATTGTATGAGCAGTTCTTC. Filled out from reference TRBV7-2 and TRBJ2-1, the complete variable domain reads GAGVSQSPSNKVTEKGKDVELRCDPISGHTALYWYRQSLGQGLEFLIYFQGNSAPDKSGLPSDRFSAERTGGSVSTLTIQRTQQEDSAVYLCASSLGGQGLYEQFFGPGTRLTVL.

The chain links TRBV6-5 to TRBJ1-2; perhaps TRBD1 as D (5 bases). Per the germline V gene, CDR1 is MNHEY and CDR2 is SVGAGI. The V and J ends lost 10 bases and 4 bases respectively, with 7 bases between them. This CDR3 comprises 10 residues. CDR3 protein: CATGSYGYTF. In nucleotides, the CDR3 is TGTGCCACAGGGTCCTATGGCTACACCTTC.

The chain has TRBV11-3 and TRBJ1-1; D is ambiguous. Germline assignment: CDR1 SGHNT and CDR2 YENEEA. The V end was cut by 5 bases, the J end by 0 bases, with 7 bases between. The CDR3 totals 13 residues. The CDR3 here is CASSREVNTEAFF. The DNA of the CDR3 is TGTGCCAGCAGCCGTGAGGTGAACACTGAAGCTTTCTTT.

The chain carries TRBV5-1 and TRBJ2-1; TRBD2 matches 11 bases. V lost 7 bases and J lost 9; bases outside the gene matches: 12. The CDR3 sequence is 15 residues long. Looked up from germline, CDR1 is SGHRS and CDR2 is YFSETQ. CDR3 amino acids: CASFEGSGGAGEQFF. The CDR3 bases are TGCGCCAGCTTCGAGGGTAGCGGGGGGGCAGGTGAGCAGTTCTTC.

This sequence joins TRBV14 and TRBJ1-1; maybe TRBD1 (5 bases). Germline CDR1 SGHDN, CDR2 FVKESK. The CDR3 runs 15 residues. Trimming removed 3 bases at V and 4 bases at J, with 15 bases between. CDR3 DNA sequence: TGTGCCAGCAGCCACGGGGCGGGGAGGGTCACTGAAGCTTTCTTT. Encoded protein: CASSHGAGRVTEAFF. Full variable domain (rest looked up from reference TRBV14 and TRBJ1-1): EAGVTQFPSHSVIEKGQTVTLRCDPISGHDNLYWYRRVMGKEIKFLLHFVKESKQDESGMPNNRFLAERTGGTYSTLKVQPAELEDSGVYFCASSHGAGRVTEAFFGQGTRLTVV.

J is TRBJ1-2 and V is TRBV7-2; TRBD1 aligns across 10 bases. Germline CDR1 reads SGHTA; CDR2 reads FQGNSA. V was pared by 7 bases and J by 5 bases, with 10 bases of the junction left unmatched. This CDR3 region has 15 residues. The CDR3: CASNKPTGGIYGYTF. The CDR3 DNA reads as TGTGCCAGCAACAAACCGACAGGGGGCATTTATGGCTACACCTTC.

The chain is built from TRBV7-6 and TRBJ1-6; D ambiguous. This CDR3 has 14 residues. Germline CDR1 is SGHVS and CDR2 is FNYEAQ. V gave up 5 bases and J gave up 6 bases, with 11 bases separating them. The CDR3 sequence is CASSATDINSPLHF. The CDR3 DNA reads TGTGCCAGCAGCGCTACTGATATTAATTCACCCCTCCACTTT.

V usage is TRBV28 and J usage is TRBJ1-4, with a tentative D call TRBD1 (6 bases). Deletions cut 5 bases from V and 6 bases from J, with 10 bases between. The CDR3 consists of 13 residues. CDR1 and CDR2 from the germline V gene are MDHEN and SYDVKM. The CDR3 coding sequence is TGTGCCAGCAGTGGGCCAGGGGATGAAAAACTGTTTTTT. Translating it yields CASSGPGDEKLFF.

The chain recombines TRBV11-2 with TRBJ2-7; the D gene is possibly TRBD2 (6 bases). The V gene's germline CDR1 is SGHAT and CDR2 FQNNGV. Deletions cut 5 bases from V and 3 bases from J, with 11 bases between. There are 13 residues in the CDR3. The CDR3 region has the DNA TGTGCCAGCAGCCGCGGGGTTGTCTACGAGCAGTACTTC. It translates to CASSRGVVYEQYF.

This sequence joins TRBV18 and TRBJ2-2; a possible D gene is TRBD1 (6 bases). V dropped 3 bases and J dropped 1 base, with 18 bases sitting between them. Germline V gene data show CDR1 as KGHSH and CDR2 as LQKENI. The CDR3 loop spans 18 amino acids. CDR3 in amino acids: CASSPPNQGPRNTGELFF. CDR3 nucleotides: TGTGCCAGCTCACCCCCGAATCAGGGGCCGAGGAACACCGGGGAGCTGTTTTTT.

The rearrangement links TRBV28 to TRBJ2-1, with 7 bases fitting TRBD1. Germline V CDR1 and CDR2: MDHEN, SYDVKM. The CDR3 totals 17 residues. After removal of 6 bases from V and 4 bases from J, the junction contained 15 bases not matched to a gene. The CDR3 DNA reads TGTGCCAGCAGGGAGACCTCGGGACAGAGAAATTACAATGAGCAGTTCTTC. This sequence encodes CASRETSGQRNYNEQFF.

The V gene is TRBV28, the J gene TRBJ1-1; TRBD1 is a possible D gene (5 bases). There are 12 residues in the CDR3. Trimming took 6 bases from V and 7 from J, leaving 12 bases between them. CDR1 and CDR2 from the germline V gene are MDHEN and SYDVKM. The CDR3 loop is CASSLRVGEAFF. CDR3 sequence (DNA): TGTGCCAGCAGCCTCAGGGTGGGTGAAGCTTTCTTT.

The chain recombines TRBV7-9 with TRBJ2-3, with a weak D call TRBD2 (5 bases). The V end was cut by 5 bases, the J end by 2 bases, with 14 bases between. The germline V gene encodes CDR1 SEHNR and CDR2 FQNEAQ (reference sequence). This CDR3 contains 15 residues. In nucleotides, the CDR3 is TGTGCCAGCAGCCCCCCCGGGGTCCTCACAGATACGCAGTATTTT. Encoded protein: CASSPPGVLTDTQYF.

This clone was picked up one time. The chain has TRBV11-3 and TRBJ2-7; a possible D gene is TRBD1 (6 bases). V dropped 3 bases and J dropped 3 bases, with 12 bases sitting between them. CDR1 and CDR2 (germline): SGHNT, YENEEA. The CDR3 has 14 residues. This chain's CDR3 is CASSLGHPFYEQYF. As DNA, the CDR3 is TGTGCCAGCAGCTTGGGACATCCATTCTACGAGCAGTACTTC.

This rearrangement joins TRBV19 to TRBJ2-1; possible D gene TRBD1, 6 bases. Germline CDR1 is LNHDA and CDR2 is SQIVND (reference sequence). The CDR3 runs 15 residues. V was trimmed by 10 bases and J by 0 bases, leaving 16 bases between them. CDR3 DNA sequence: TGTGCCACCAACCCCGGACAGTCCTCCTACAATGAGCAGTTCTTC. Translation gives CATNPGQSSYNEQFF.

This clone has only one observation. The chain recombines TRBV3-1 (or the pseudogene TRBV3-2) with TRBJ1-2; TRBD1 matches at 9 bases. The CDR3 has 15 residues. V gave up 1 base and J gave up 8 bases; unmatched junction bases: 8. Germline CDR1 is LGHDT and CDR2 is YNNKEL (reference sequence). The CDR3 spells CASSQGTGGIWGYTF. DNA of the CDR3: TGTGCCAGCAGCCAAGGAACAGGGGGCATTTGGGGCTACACCTTC.

CDR3 loop: CASSSLVVQGIDRSNQPQHF. The CDR3 region has the DNA TGTGCCAGCAGCTCTTTAGTGGTACAGGGTATCGATCGGAGCAATCAGCCCCAGCATTTT. V and J are TRBV11-3 and TRBJ1-5; D might be TRBD1 (6 bases). Germline CDR1 SGHNT, CDR2 YENEEA. The CDR3 contains 20 residues. Trimming pared 4 bases from V and 1 base from J, leaving 26 bases between. Based on the CDR3 plus reference TRBV11-3 and TRBJ1-5, the full variable domain is EAGVVQSPRYKIIEKKQPVAFWCNPISGHNTLYWYLQNLGQGPELLIRYENEEAVDDSQLPKDRFSAERLKGVDSTLKIQPAELGDSAVYLCASSSLVVQGIDRSNQPQHFGDGTRLSIL.

The rearrangement joins TRBV6-2 or TRBV6-3 to TRBJ2-7, with 8 bases lining up with TRBD1. Trimming cost V 4 bases and J 1 base; bases outside gene matches: 3. Per the germline V gene, CDR1 is MNHEY and CDR2 is SVGEGT. The CDR3 length is 14 residues. CDR3 nucleotide sequence: TGTGCCAGCAGTTCGTGGACAGGGTCCTACGAGCAGTACTTC. Protein sequence: CASSSWTGSYEQYF.

The chain has TRBV30 and TRBJ2-1; 8 bases align to TRBD2. J was trimmed by 2 bases and V by 0 bases; bases with no gene match: 12. The CDR3 has 18 amino acids. CDR1 GTSNPN and CDR2 SVGIG come from the germline V gene (reference sequence). The CDR3 DNA follows: TGTGCCTGGAGTGTTAGAAGCGGGGGTTTCGGGGCCTACAATGAGCAGTTCTTC. Translation: CAWSVRSGGFGAYNEQFF.

The V and J genes are TRBV3-1 (or the pseudogene TRBV3-2) and TRBJ1-5; possible D gene TRBD1, 6 bases. The germline CDR1 and CDR2 sequences are LGHDT and YNNKEL (reference sequence). This CDR3 region has 15 residues. Between the trimmed V and J ends, which lost 4 bases and 3 bases, there was a span of 13 bases. The CDR3 here is CASSLQGPFNQPQHF. Here the CDR3 DNA reads TGTGCCAGCAGCCTACAGGGACCCTTCAATCAGCCCCAGCATTTT.

This chain connects TRBV4-1 to TRBJ2-1; weak D call: TRBD2 (6 bases). V lost 8 bases to trimming and J lost 5 bases, with 19 bases between them. There are 15 residues in the CDR3. The germline gives CDR1 MGHRA, CDR2 YSYEKL. The CDR3 loop is CASGSPLGSHNEQFF. CDR3 DNA: TGCGCCAGCGGTTCACCGCTCGGGAGCCACAATGAGCAGTTCTTC.